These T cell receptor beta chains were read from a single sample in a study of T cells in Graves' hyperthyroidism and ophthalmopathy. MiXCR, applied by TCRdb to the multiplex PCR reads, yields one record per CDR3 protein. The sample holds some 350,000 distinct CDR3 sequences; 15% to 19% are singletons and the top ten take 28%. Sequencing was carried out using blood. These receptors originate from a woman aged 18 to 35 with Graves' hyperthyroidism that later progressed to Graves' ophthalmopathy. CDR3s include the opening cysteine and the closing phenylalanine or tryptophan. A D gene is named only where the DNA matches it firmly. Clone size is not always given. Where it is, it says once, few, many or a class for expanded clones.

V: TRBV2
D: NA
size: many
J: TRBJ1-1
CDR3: CASDKGGTEAFF
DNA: TGTGCCAGCGATAAAGGGGGCACTGAAGCTTTCTTT

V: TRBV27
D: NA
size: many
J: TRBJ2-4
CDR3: CASSLAGFENIQYF
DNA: TGTGCCAGCAGTTTGGCTGGGTTCGAAAACATTCAGTACTTC

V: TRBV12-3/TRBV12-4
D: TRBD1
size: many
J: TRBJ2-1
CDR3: CASSTLDRALPYNEQFF
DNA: TGTGCCAGCAGTACCCTCGACAGGGCCTTGCCCTACAATGAGCAGTTCTTC

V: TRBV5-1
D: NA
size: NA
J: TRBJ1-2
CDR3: CASSFAGLESGYTF
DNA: TGCGCCAGCAGCTTCGCAGGGTTAGAGTCTGGCTACACCTTC

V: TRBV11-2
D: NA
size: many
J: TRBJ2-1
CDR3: CASSYNRNEQFF
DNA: TGTGCCAGCAGCTACAATAGGAATGAGCAGTTCTTC

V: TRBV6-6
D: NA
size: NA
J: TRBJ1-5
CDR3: CASSYAQTPNQPQHF
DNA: TGTGCCAGCAGTTACGCCCAAACTCCTAATCAGCCCCAGCATTTT

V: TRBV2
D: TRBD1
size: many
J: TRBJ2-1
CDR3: CTTQGALEQFF
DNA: TGTACCACCCAGGGGGCGCTGGAGCAGTTCTTC

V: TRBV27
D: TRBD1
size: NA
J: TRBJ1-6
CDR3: CASSSVRDSNSPLHF
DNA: TGTGCCAGCAGTTCCGTCCGGGACAGTAATTCACCCCTCCACTTT

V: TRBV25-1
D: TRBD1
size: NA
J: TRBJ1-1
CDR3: CASSDDRGGITEAFF
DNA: TGTGCCAGCAGTGACGACAGGGGAGGCATCACTGAAGCTTTCTTT

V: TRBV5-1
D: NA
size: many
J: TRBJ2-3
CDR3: CASSPGVDWGTDTQYF
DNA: TGCGCCAGCAGCCCAGGAGTGGATTGGGGCACAGATACGCAGTATTTT

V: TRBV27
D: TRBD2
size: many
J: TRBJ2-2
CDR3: CASSLRAGTSGRGFVPGELFF
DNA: TGTGCCAGCAGTCTACGAGCCGGGACTAGCGGGAGGGGGTTTGTTCCCGGGGAGCTGTTTTTT

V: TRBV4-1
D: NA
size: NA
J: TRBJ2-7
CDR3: CASSQGRLPTYEQYF
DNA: TGCGCCAGCAGCCAAGGTCGGCTACCTACCTACGAGCAGTACTTC

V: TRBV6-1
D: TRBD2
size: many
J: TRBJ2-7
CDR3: CASTGGGSSYEQYF
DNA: TGTGCCAGCACGGGCGGGGGTAGCTCCTACGAGCAGTACTTC

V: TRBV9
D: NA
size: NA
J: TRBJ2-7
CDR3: CASSVATGQGYEQYF
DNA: TGTGCCAGCAGCGTAGCTACGGGGCAGGGGTACGAGCAGTACTTC

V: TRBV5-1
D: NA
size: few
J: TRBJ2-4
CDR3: CASSLGGDKNIQYF
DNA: TGCGCCAGCAGCTTGGGAGGGGACAAAAACATTCAGTACTTC

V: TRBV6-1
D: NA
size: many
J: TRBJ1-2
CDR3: CATPGVSNYGYTF
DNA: TGTGCCACCCCCGGGGTCAGCAACTATGGCTACACCTTC

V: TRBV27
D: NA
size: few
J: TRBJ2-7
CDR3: CASSLGPLDEQYF
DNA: TGTGCCAGCAGTTTAGGACCACTTGACGAGCAGTACTTC

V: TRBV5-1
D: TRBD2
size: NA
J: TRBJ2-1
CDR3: CASSGGLARTYNEQFF
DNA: TGCGCCAGCAGCGGCGGACTAGCGCGGACCTACAATGAGCAGTTCTTC

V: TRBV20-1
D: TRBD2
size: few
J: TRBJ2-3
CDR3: CSARRTSGRDTQYF
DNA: TGCAGTGCTAGAAGGACTAGCGGGAGAGATACGCAGTATTTT

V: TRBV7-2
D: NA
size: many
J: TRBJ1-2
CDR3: CASSRNYGYTF
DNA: TGTGCCAGCTCGAGGAACTATGGCTACACCTTC

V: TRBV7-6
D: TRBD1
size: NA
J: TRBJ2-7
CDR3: CASSLGSGGGYEQYF
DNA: TGTGCCAGCAGCTTAGGTTCAGGGGGCGGCTACGAGCAGTACTTC

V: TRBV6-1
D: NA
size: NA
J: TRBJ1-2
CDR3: CASIPTGGSYGYTF
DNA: TGTGCCAGCATCCCGACGGGGGGATCCTATGGCTACACCTTC

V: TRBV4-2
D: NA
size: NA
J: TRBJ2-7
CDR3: CASSQDTPNSYEQYF
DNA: TGTGCCAGCAGCCAAGATACCCCCAACTCCTACGAGCAGTACTTC

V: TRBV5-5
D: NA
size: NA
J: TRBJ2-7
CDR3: CASSLAFGVLYEQYF
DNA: TGTGCCAGCAGCTTGGCCTTCGGGGTGCTTTACGAGCAGTACTTC

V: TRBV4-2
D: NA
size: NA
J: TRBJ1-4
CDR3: CASSQGKGRTNEKLFF
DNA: TGTGCCAGCAGCCAGGGAAAGGGGAGAACTAATGAAAAACTGTTTTTT

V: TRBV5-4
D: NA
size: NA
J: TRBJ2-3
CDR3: CASSLALGVVADTQYF
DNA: TGTGCCAGCAGCTTGGCCCTGGGAGTAGTGGCAGATACGCAGTATTTT

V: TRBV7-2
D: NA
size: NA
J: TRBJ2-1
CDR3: CASSRRGNEQFF
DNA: TGTGCCAGCAGCCGGCGTGGTAATGAGCAGTTCTTC

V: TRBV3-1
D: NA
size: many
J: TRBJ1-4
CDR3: CASSPGTWDAGEKLFF
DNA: TGTGCCAGCAGCCCAGGCACTTGGGACGCGGGCGAAAAACTGTTTTTT

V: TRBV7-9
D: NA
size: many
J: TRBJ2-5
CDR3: CASSLTYQETQYF
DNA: TGTGCCAGCAGCTTAACGTACCAAGAGACCCAGTACTTC

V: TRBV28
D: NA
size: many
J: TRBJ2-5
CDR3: CASWAGQTKTQYF
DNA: TGTGCCAGCTGGGCCGGCCAGACGAAGACCCAGTACTTC

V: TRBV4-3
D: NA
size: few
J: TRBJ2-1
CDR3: CASSQEARLLYNEQFF
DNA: TGCGCCAGCAGCCAAGAAGCCCGACTACTCTACAATGAGCAGTTCTTC

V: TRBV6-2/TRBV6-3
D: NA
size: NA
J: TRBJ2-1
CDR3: CASSYSLRGEGYNEQFF
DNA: TGTGCCAGCAGTTACTCCCTTAGGGGAGAGGGTTACAATGAGCAGTTCTTC

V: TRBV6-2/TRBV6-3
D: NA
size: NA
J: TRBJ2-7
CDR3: CASSYSRRGMSEQYF
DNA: TGTGCCAGCAGTTACTCGCGTAGGGGTATGAGCGAGCAGTACTTC

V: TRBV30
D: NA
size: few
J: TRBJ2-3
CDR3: CAWGGVADTQYF
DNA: TGTGCCTGGGGGGGAGTAGCAGATACGCAGTATTTT

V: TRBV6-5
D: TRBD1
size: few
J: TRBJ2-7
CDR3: CASSYDGQGKNEQYF
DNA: TGTGCCAGCAGTTACGACGGACAGGGGAAGAACGAGCAGTACTTC

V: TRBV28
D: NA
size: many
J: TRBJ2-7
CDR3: CASTLPPRTEQYF
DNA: TGTGCCAGCACTCTCCCCCCACGAACCGAGCAGTACTTC

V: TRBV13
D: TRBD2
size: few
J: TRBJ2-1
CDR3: CASSAEGLAEYNEQFF
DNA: TGTGCCAGCAGCGCCGAGGGACTAGCGGAGTACAATGAGCAGTTCTTC

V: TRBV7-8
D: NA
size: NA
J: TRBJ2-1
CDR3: CASSFLGSLYNEQFF
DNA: TGTGCCAGCAGCTTCCTGGGGAGCCTCTACAATGAGCAGTTCTTC

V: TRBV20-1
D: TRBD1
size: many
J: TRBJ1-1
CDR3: CSARDLQGADTEAFF
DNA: TGCAGTGCTAGAGACCTACAGGGGGCAGACACTGAAGCTTTCTTT

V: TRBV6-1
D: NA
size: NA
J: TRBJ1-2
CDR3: CASRAAGNYGYTF
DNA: TGTGCCAGCAGAGCCGCAGGAAACTATGGCTACACCTTC

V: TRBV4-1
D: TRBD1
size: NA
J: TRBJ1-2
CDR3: CASSQDRPGTGRMGYTF
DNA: TGCGCCAGCAGCCAAGACCGACCTGGGACAGGGAGAATGGGCTACACCTTC

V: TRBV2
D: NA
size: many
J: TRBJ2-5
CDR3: CASSRGPSSYQYF
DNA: TGTGCCAGCAGTCGGGGACCCTCTTCTTACCAGTACTTC

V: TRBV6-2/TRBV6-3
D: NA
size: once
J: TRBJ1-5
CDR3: CASSTGRQPQHF
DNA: TGTGCCAGCAGCACCGGGCGGCAGCCCCAGCATTTT

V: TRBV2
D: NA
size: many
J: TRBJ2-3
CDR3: CASSEALRGLLSTDTQYF
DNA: TGTGCCAGCAGTGAAGCGCTTCGGGGCCTTCTAAGCACAGATACGCAGTATTTT

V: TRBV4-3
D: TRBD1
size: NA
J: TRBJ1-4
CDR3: CASSRGEGQVNEKLFF
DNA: TGCGCCAGCAGCCGGGGTGAGGGACAGGTTAATGAAAAACTGTTTTTT

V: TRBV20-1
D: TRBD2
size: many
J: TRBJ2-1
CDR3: CSAKGLAVYNEQFF
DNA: TGCAGTGCTAAGGGACTAGCGGTCTACAATGAGCAGTTCTTC